This entry describes one T cell receptor (beta chain). Its antigen is unidentified. This record comes from a study of Ad26.COV2.S vaccination and SARS-CoV-2 variants. Study in general: The study gave Ad26.COV2.S intramuscularly, once or twice 56 days apart.

Here immunoSEQ multiplex PCR was the method, and the copy in TCRdb shows in-frame clones only, minus some. The repertoire holds over 250,000 clones, with around 87% as singletons. The treatment: some 20 received Ad26.COV2.S at low or high dose, single or two shots; several received placebo; per-sample allocation not given. Sampling happened 63 days after the first vaccine or placebo injection. An 18-55-year-old adult in Boston served as donor. Study-wide findings and caveats: CD8+ and CD4+ T cells specific for spike reportedly responded with substantial breadth after vaccination.

This CDR3 has 16 amino acids. V lost 4 bases and J 4 bases, leaving 16 bases between the germline ends. The germline V gene has CDR1 LGHDT and CDR2 YNNKEL (reference sequence). The receptor's source is a person aged 18-65 years who received the Ad26.COV2.S COVID-19 vaccine or a placebo. The genes are TRBV3-1 (or the pseudogene TRBV3-2) and TRBJ2-2; possible D gene TRBD2, 5 bases. Sequencing was performed on peripheral blood, taken in a trial of Ad26.COV2.S vaccine versus placebo. The CDR3 region has the DNA TGTGCCAGCAGCCTAACGGCAAGCGGCGGCACCGGGGAGCTGTTTTTT. It translates to CASSLTASGGTGELFF.